This record looks at one T cell receptor beta chain sequence and its context. The specificity of this receptor is unknown. It has no much larger one-base neighbor in the sample; base qualities were not kept. Taken from cysteine to phenylalanine, the CDR3 has 14 residues. Solely the CDR3 DNA is kept, with 42 bases framed from the first base. V and J lose 5 bases and 1 base, and a span of 9 bases separates them. CDR1 and CDR2 are drawn from the germline V gene: SGHDN, FVKESK. The entry originates in a study of blood T cell repertoires in COVID-19 (dated by TCRdb to the early 2020s). For the study in its entirety: Samples from collaborators originated in the United States, Italy and Spain and spanned both the acute and convalescent phases of COVID-19. The prospective study material was composed of cDNA or gDNA derived from T cells, B-cell-depleted T cells, or PBMCs. The dataset comprised deeply sampled blood TCRbeta repertoires from subjects exposed to, actively infected with, or recovered from COVID-19. The repertoires were made available in a free public database intended to serve as a resource for research on the immune response to SARS-CoV-2. Samples were obtained from the ongoing ImmuneRACE study (first 160 participants) and from over 1,000 subjects provided by 6 global collaborators. Sample metadata almost always included a de-identified subject ID, COVID-19 status, age in years and sex. Where available, HLA class I and class II types were taken from metadata supplied by the sample provider and were not determined by assay-based typing. General study outcomes and caveats: How much clinical and demographic metadata was included differed by source and by participant, and the metadata was provided uncurated.

TCRbeta CDR3 regions were amplified from genomic DNA using the immunoSEQ Assay, a bias-controlled multiplex PCR. On the study's bioinformatics: Nucleated cell counts per sample were estimated from amplification of reference gene primers within the assay. Sequence reads were collapsed and filtered to measure the absolute abundance of every unique TCRbeta CDR3 rearrangement. For each sample, productive Simpson clonality was calculated as the square root of Simpson's diversity index over productive rearrangements. TCRdb carries this immuneACCESS record with in-frame sequences only. Its versions omit some clonotypes, under half of them owing to an unresolved V gene in the studies checked, with the rest unexplained. Clone size and the V and J calls come from that table; the DNA yielded D and trimming. For this sample the table gives some 520,000 clones, of which roughly 89% were detected only once. The ten largest clonotypes hold about 0.91% of the sample.

At one collaborating source in Seattle, patients were enrolled during active infection and were followed longitudinally through the course of disease. Collaborating institutions collected whole blood in K2EDTA tubes following their own protocols. For TCRbeta analysis, collaborators shipped samples as frozen whole blood, isolated PBMCs, or DNA extracted from either of those sample types. This chain is built from TRBV14 and TRBJ1-3; a tentative D call is TRBD1 (5 bases match). The sequencing sample was made of peripheral blood. The TCR originated in a young man with COVID-19, enrolled during active disease. The CDR3 protein: CASSESGSGNTIYF. The nucleotide sequence reads as follows: TGTGCCAGCAGCGAATCAGGGTCTGGAAACACCATATATTTT. Where the CDR3 stops, the reference TRBV14 and TRBJ1-3 genes take over; the full variable domain is EAGVTQFPSHSVIEKGQTVTLRCDPISGHDNLYWYRRVMGKEIKFLLHFVKESKQDESGMPNNRFLAERTGGTYSTLKVQPAELEDSGVYFCASSESGSGNTIYFGEGSWLTVV.